This entry concerns a single T cell receptor (beta chain). These data belong to a study of cytomegalovirus exposure and HLA in healthy donors. This CDR3 is built from 18 residues. Germline trimming cut 2 bases from V and 0 bases from J; bases unmatched to any gene: 8. CDR1 and CDR2 from the germline V gene are SNHLY and FYNNEI. Primers for the PCR totalled 60 Vbeta and 13 Jbeta. TCRdb's table, derived via immunoSEQ multiplex PCR, lists solely in-frame clones and lacks some. Among some 170,000 clones, more than 80% were seen once, and the ten largest hold roughly 5%. Donors likely had unrecorded immune exposures despite being nominally healthy when sampled.

V usage is TRBV2 and J usage is TRBJ1-3; 9 bases align to TRBD1. The sequenced sample consisted of PBMCs. The sequence was obtained from a woman younger than 30 in good health and CMV-seropositive. CDR3 amino acids: CASSEKPGQGHSGNTIYF. CDR3 DNA: TGTGCCAGCAGTGAAAAGCCGGGACAGGGACACTCTGGAAACACCATATATTTT.